This T cell receptor beta chain is from a study of T-cell reconstitution after alpha-beta-depleted transplantation in children. Unique molecular identifiers were incorporated during preparation of the TCRbeta library. From the PCR reads, TCRdb called clonotypes with MiXCR, one entry per CDR3 protein. The sample contains about 500,000 distinct CDR3 sequences, over 9.5% of which appear only once. This clonotype was found a few times. Antigen: not known. CDR3 length: 20 residues. Losses at the gene ends were 7 bases for V and 1 base for J; bases not matched to a gene: 19. General study points: Reports say that about two months after transplant, the alpha-beta T cells came out of several hundred graft clones that had expanded.

The TCR sequence derives from a female patient under 10 years old who had a stem cell transplant for aplastic anemia, so the T cells may come from the graft donor. This chain links TRBV23-1 with TRBJ2-2; TRBD1 agrees at 9 bases. TRBV23-1 counts as an open reading frame of uncertain function. The specimen comprised PBMCs, mostly from graft donor cells, sampled 180 days after TCRalphabeta/CD19-depleted stem cell transplant. CDR3 sequence: CASMAPPARGTGRNTGELFF. The CDR3 bases are TGCGCCAGCATGGCCCCCCCCGCCCGCGGGACAGGGAGGAACACCGGGGAGCTGTTTTTT.